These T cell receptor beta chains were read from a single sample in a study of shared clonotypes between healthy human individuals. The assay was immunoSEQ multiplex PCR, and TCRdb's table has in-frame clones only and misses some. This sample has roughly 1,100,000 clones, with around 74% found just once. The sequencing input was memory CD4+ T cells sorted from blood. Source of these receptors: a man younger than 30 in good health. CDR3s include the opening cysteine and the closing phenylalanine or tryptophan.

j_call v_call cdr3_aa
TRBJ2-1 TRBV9 CASSVQASGRNEQFF
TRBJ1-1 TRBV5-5 CASSFGGGNTEAFF
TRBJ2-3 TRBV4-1 CASSPSTGGRTDTQYF
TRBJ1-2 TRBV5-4 CASSLDSGSGYTF
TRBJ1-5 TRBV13 CASSLRGPSNQPQHF
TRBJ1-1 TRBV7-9 CASQGYTEAFF
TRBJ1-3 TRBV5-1 CASSTGGTGNTIYF
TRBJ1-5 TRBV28 CASLRFLTGGDQPQHF
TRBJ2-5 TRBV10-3 CAISQMSSGSKETQYF
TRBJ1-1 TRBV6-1 CASRSGGTNTEAFF
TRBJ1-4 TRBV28 CASSLGQGGEKLFF
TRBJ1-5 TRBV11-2 CASSLKVGTGVGPQHF
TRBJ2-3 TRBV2 CASRGTSGGTDTQYF
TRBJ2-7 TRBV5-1 CASSLAGDSREQYF
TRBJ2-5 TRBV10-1 CASSEGTSRGTQYF
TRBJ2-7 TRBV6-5 CASSTTMRDAYEQYF
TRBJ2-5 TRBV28 CASSTHPIGTQYF
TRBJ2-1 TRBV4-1 CASSQARRGDSYNEQFF
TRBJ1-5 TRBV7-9 CASSLRGGQNQPQHF
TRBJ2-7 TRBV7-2 CASSPAGTSNYEQYF
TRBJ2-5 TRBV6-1 CASSELGETQYF
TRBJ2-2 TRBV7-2 CASSLAGPLGVKAGELFF
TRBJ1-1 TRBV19 CASRDRGYTEAFF
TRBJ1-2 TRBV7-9 CASSHSSAAGYTF
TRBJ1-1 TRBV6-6 CASGKGMNTEAFF
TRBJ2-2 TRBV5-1 CASSPTSGGANTGELFF
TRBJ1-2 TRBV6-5 CASSRQGPYGYTF
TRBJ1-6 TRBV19 CASSIGGPGNSPLHF
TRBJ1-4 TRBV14 CASSQGLGTGNEKLFF
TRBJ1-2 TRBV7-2 CASSLDVGRGEYGYTF
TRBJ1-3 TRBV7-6 CASSFGTRSSGNTIYF
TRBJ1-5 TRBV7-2 CASSRTGTGRYQPQHF
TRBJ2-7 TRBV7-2 CASSLDSGDTYEQYF
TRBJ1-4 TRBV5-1 CASRQFATNEKLFF
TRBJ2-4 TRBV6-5 CASRPGQVKNIQYF
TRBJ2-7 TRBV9 CASSVADRGPNEQYF
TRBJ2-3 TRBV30 CAWSGAVLADTQYF
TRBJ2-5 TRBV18 CASSSTGTRTQYF
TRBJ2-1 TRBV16 CASSGTAVRGNEQFF
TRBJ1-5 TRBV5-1 CASSSDPAQPQHF
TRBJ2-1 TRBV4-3 CASSLRLAGGSSYNEQFF
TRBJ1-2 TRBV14 CASSQSRTANYGYTF
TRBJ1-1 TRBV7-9 CASSPDLALTEAFF
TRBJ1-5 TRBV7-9 CASSSGTLDQPQHF
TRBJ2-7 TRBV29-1 CSVDRGHEQYF
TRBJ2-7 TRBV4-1 CASSRLAGDSYEQYF
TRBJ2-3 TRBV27 CASSFQGRTDTQYF
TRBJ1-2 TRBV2 CASSVTVYGYTF
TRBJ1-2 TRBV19 CASRATGVLNYGYTF
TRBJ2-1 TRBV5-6 CASSALAVYYNEQFF
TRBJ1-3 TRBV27 CASSTRTGAGNTIYF
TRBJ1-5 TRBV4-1 CASSHPKAGTGGNQPQHF
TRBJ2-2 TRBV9 CASSVRSTTGTGGRGELFF
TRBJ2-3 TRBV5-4 CASSWPSTDTQYF
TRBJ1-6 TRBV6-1 CASSQDGGSNSPLHF
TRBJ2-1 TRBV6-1 CASSEWERGTTQVF